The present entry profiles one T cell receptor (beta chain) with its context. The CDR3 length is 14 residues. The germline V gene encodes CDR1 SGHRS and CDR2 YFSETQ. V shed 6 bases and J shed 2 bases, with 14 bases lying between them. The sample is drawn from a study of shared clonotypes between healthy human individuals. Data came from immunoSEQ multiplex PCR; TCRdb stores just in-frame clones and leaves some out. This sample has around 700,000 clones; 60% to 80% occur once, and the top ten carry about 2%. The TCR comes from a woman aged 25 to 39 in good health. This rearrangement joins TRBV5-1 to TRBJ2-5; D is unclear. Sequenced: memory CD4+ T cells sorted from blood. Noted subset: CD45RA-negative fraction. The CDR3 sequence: CASKVTGSQETQYF. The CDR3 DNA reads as TGCGCCAGCAAGGTTACTGGGTCACAAGAGACCCAGTACTTC.